This TCR beta chain was captured in a study of shared clonotypes between healthy human individuals. The study, taken as a whole, reports: About 4.5% of naive CD4 clonotypes were common to several donors. Sequencing depth was expected to affect clonotype sharing among donors.

CDR1 and CDR2 from the germline V gene are SGHAT and FQNNGV. Deletions cut 7 bases from V and 6 bases from J, with 15 bases between. CDR3 size: 13 residues. Genomic DNA belonging to each subset was distributed in equal measure over several immunoSEQ plates. Some clones are missing from TCRdb's copy, which holds only in-frame ones; the method was immunoSEQ multiplex PCR. The sample holds about 700,000 clones, just over 90% seen once. A remark on this clone: What it binds is unknown.

The naive CD8 fraction comprised CD45RO-negative cells positively selected for CCR7 and excluded terminally differentiated effector memory CD45RA+ cells. This rearrangement joins TRBV11-2 to TRBJ1-2, with a possible D match to TRBD1 (5 bases). This TCR derives from a man aged 25 to 40 in good health. The sequenced material came from naive CD8+ T cells sorted from blood. The CDR3 coding sequence is TGTGCCAGCAACCCGACTGGGACGGATGGCTACACCTTC. As protein: CASNPTGTDGYTF.